Below are 31 T cell receptor beta chains sequenced from a single sample in a study of OX40 agonist ivuxolimab in advanced cancers. TCRdb's table, derived via immunoSEQ multiplex PCR, lists solely in-frame clones and lacks some. Found here are tens of thousands of clones, about 88% of them singletons; the top ten hold approximately 0.35%. This specimen consisted of CD4+ or CD8+ T cells sorted from blood, obtained in a trial of the OX40 agonist ivuxolimab. All receptors come from an adult with an advanced solid tumor such as melanoma, head and neck, liver or kidney cancer.

The chain links TRBV5-4 to TRBJ2-2; D possibly uses TRBD1 or TRBD2 (5 bases each). The germline V gene has CDR1 SGHNT and CDR2 YYREEE (reference sequence). Trimming left V 3 bases short and J 6 bases short, with 9 bases between. The length of the CDR3 is 13 residues. CDR3 loop: CASSWDGSGELFF. The CDR3 DNA sequence: TGTGCCAGCAGCTGGGACGGATCCGGGGAGCTGTTTTTT.

This chain uses TRBV7-2 with TRBJ2-5; 13 positions agree with TRBD2. V was clipped by 5 bases and J by 4 bases; unmatched bases: 4. The CDR3 is 15 residues long. CDR1 is SGHTA, CDR2 FQGNSA, per germline. The CDR3 bases are TGTGCCAGCAGCACTAGCGGGGGGGCCATAGAGACCCAGTACTTC. Its protein is CASSTSGGAIETQYF.

The rearrangement links TRBV10-3 to TRBJ2-1; D possibly matches TRBD1 or TRBD2 (5 bases each). Looked up from germline, CDR1 is ENHRY and CDR2 is SYGVKD. The CDR3 loop spans 15 amino acids. Trimming pared 4 bases from V and 4 bases from J, leaving 14 bases between. The CDR3 spells CAISASGPQYNEQFF. The CDR3 region has the DNA TGTGCCATCAGTGCCTCGGGACCGCAATACAATGAGCAGTTCTTC.

This clone was counted once. The chain joins TRBV6-1 to TRBJ1-6; D is undetermined. CDR3 length: 13 amino acids. Trimming took 6 bases from V and 8 from J, leaving 11 bases between them. Per germline, CDR1 MNHNS and CDR2 SASEGT. CDR3 sequence: CASSARKDSPLHF. The CDR3 coding sequence is TGTGCCAGCAGCGCCCGAAAGGATTCACCCCTCCACTTT.

The chain is built from TRBV4-2 and TRBJ1-5; D remains unclear. CDR1 and CDR2 (germline): LGHNA, YNFKEQ. V dropped 4 bases and J dropped 1 base, with 14 bases sitting between them. The CDR3 length is 16 residues. CDR3 DNA sequence: TGTGCCAGCAGCCTGTTTACGGAGGCAAGCAATCAGCCCCAGCATTTT. Encoded protein: CASSLFTEASNQPQHF.

This sequence joins TRBV5-1 and TRBJ2-5, with TRBD2 matching 15 bases. Trimming removed 0 bases from V and 5 bases from J; junction bases left unmatched: 5. CDR1 and CDR2 (germline): SGHRS, YFSETQ. This CDR3 region has 17 residues. The CDR3 coding sequence is TGCGCCAGCAGCTTGGGGACTAGCGGGGGGGCCTTGGAGACCCAGTACTTC. As protein: CASSLGTSGGALETQYF.

The CDR3 region is CASSSESGSYNEQFF. CDR3 DNA sequence: TGCGCCAGCAGCTCGGAGTCCGGCTCCTACAATGAGCAGTTCTTC. The gene calls are TRBV5-1 and TRBJ2-1; no reliable D call. V shed 3 bases and J shed 0 bases, with 10 bases lying between them. Germline V gene data show CDR1 as SGHRS and CDR2 as YFSETQ. The CDR3 has 15 residues.

The CDR3: CASGLVLLQGALDTEAFF. As DNA, the CDR3 is TGTGCTAGTGGTTTGGTACTTCTCCAGGGGGCGTTAGACACTGAAGCTTTCTTT. The chain is built from TRBV12-5 and TRBJ1-1; the match to TRBD1 covers 8 bases. The CDR3 extends over 18 amino acids. Germline CDR1 reads LGHNT; CDR2 reads FRNRAP. Germline trimming cut 0 bases from V and 3 bases from J; bases unmatched to any gene: 12.

The J gene is TRBJ1-5, the V gene TRBV19; D gene ambiguous. Per the germline V gene, CDR1 is LNHDA and CDR2 is SQIVND (reference sequence). The CDR3 loop spans 15 amino acids. The V end lost 7 bases, the J end lost 3 bases, and 16 bases lay between the germline ends. The CDR3 DNA follows: TGTGCCAGTACCGCTCACGGGCAGTTCAATCAGCCCCAGCATTTT. Encoded protein: CASTAHGQFNQPQHF.

This clone was observed once. The rearrangement links TRBV15 to TRBJ1-5; tentative D call: TRBD1 (5 bases). Germline V gives CDR1 LNHNV, CDR2 YYDKDF (reference sequence). This CDR3 comprises 16 residues. V lost 2 bases to trimming and J lost 2 bases, with 13 bases between them. CDR3 region: CATSRQGTGRNQPQHF. The DNA of the CDR3 is TGTGCCACCAGCAGACAAGGGACGGGCCGCAATCAGCCCCAGCATTTT.

The V call is TRBV5-4, the J call TRBJ1-4; the match to TRBD1 covers 8 bases. From germline, CDR1 is SGHNT and CDR2 YYREEE (reference sequence). The CDR3 is 17 residues long. V gave up 2 bases and J gave up 7 bases; unmatched junction bases: 13. The CDR3 sequence: CASSFYRGGLLAEKLFF. The CDR3 coding sequence is TGTGCCAGCAGCTTTTACAGGGGGGGATTATTGGCTGAAAAACTGTTTTTT.

The genes are TRBV19 and TRBJ2-7; 11 bases agree with TRBD1. The CDR3 is made up of 14 amino acids. CDR1 is LNHDA and CDR2 is SQIVND in the germline V gene (reference sequence). V shed 5 bases and J 4 bases; nucleotides not matched to a gene: 4. The CDR3 bases are TGTGCCAGTAGTGGGGACAGGGGGGGATACGAGCAGTACTTC. It is translated as CASSGDRGGYEQYF.

CDR3 sequence reads: CASSHRTGGGQHDEKLFF. DNA of the CDR3: TGTGCCAGCAGCCATCGGACAGGTGGGGGCCAGCATGATGAAAAACTGTTTTTT. This chain uses TRBV4-2 with TRBJ1-4; 7 bases line up with TRBD1. CDR3 length equals 18 residues. After removal of 3 bases from V and 6 bases from J, the junction contained 16 bases not matched to a gene. Germline CDR1 reads LGHNA; CDR2 reads YNFKEQ.

CDR3: CASSLAADNTEAFF. In DNA form, the CDR3 reads TGTGCCAGCAGCTTAGCGGCAGACAACACTGAAGCTTTCTTT. The chain has TRBV7-6 and TRBJ1-1, with D hard to call. Germline lookup yields CDR1 SGHVS and CDR2 FNYEAQ. The CDR3 sequence is 14 residues long. With 0 bases removed from V and 2 bases from J, the gap between germline ends came to 7 bases.

The chain joins TRBV7-2 to TRBJ1-2; the D is unclear. Germline CDR1 reads SGHTA; CDR2 reads FQGNSA. The CDR3 runs 15 residues. The V end lost 1 base, the J end lost 1 base, and 10 bases lay between the germline ends. CDR3: CASSLVDGDNYGYTF. The CDR3 DNA reads TGTGCCAGCAGCTTAGTGGACGGGGATAACTATGGCTACACCTTC.

The chain has TRBV7-2 and TRBJ2-3; 7 bases fit TRBD2. The CDR3 runs 17 residues. The V segment lost 0 bases and the J segment 5 bases; nucleotides outside the gene matches: 11. Germline lookup yields CDR1 SGHTA and CDR2 FQGNSA. CDR3 nucleotides: TGTGCCAGCAGCTTAGCGGCGCAGCGGGGAGTGGTAGATACGCAGTATTTT. Protein product: CASSLAAQRGVVDTQYF.

The CDR3, as DNA: TGTGCCAGCAGTAGACAGGGTAGGGCCGGGGAGCTGTTTTTT. Amino acid sequence: CASSRQGRAGELFF. The J gene is TRBJ2-2, the V gene TRBV6-5; 7 bases agree with TRBD1. J gave up 6 bases and V 5 bases, and 6 bases lay outside the gene matches. Germline V gives CDR1 MNHEY, CDR2 SVGAGI. The CDR3 sequence is 14 residues long.

The chain's CDR3 is CAWKREERTGYTF. CDR3 sequence (DNA): TGTGCCTGGAAACGCGAGGAGCGGACCGGCTACACCTTC. The chain uses TRBV30 and TRBJ1-2; D gene ambiguous. Germline lookup yields CDR1 GTSNPN and CDR2 SVGIG (reference sequence). Trimming took off 4 bases at V and 8 bases at J, with 17 bases between the two ends. This CDR3 has 13 amino acids.

The V gene is TRBV19, the J gene TRBJ2-3; possibly TRBD2 for D (5 bases). V dropped 5 bases and J dropped 5 bases, with 14 bases sitting between them. CDR1 LNHDA and CDR2 SQIVND come from the germline V gene (reference sequence). The CDR3 totals 14 residues. CDR3 region: CASSLQALGDTQYF. The CDR3 DNA sequence: TGTGCCAGTAGTCTGCAAGCACTAGGAGATACGCAGTATTTT. Full variable domain (outside the CDR3, taken from reference TRBV19 and TRBJ2-3): DGGITQSPKYLFRKEGQNVTLSCEQNLNHDAMYWYRQDPGQGLRLIYYSQIVNDFQKGDIAEGYSVSREKKESFPLTVTSAQKNPTAFYLCASSLQALGDTQYFGPGTRLTVL.

The rearrangement joins TRBV7-9 to TRBJ2-3; 10 bases align to TRBD2. Germline V gene data show CDR1 as SEHNR and CDR2 as FQNEAQ (reference sequence). After removal of 3 bases from V and 10 bases from J, the junction contained 7 bases not matched to a gene. This CDR3 has 14 amino acids. CDR3 bases: TGTGCCAGCAGCTTCGAACTAGCGGGACTCGCGCAGTATTTT. Its translation: CASSFELAGLAQYF.

The chain recombines TRBV27 with TRBJ1-2, with 7 bases that match TRBD1. CDR1 and CDR2 (germline): MNHEY, SMNVEV (reference sequence). This CDR3 contains 13 residues. The J segment lost 5 bases and the V segment lost 8 bases, leaving 8 bases of the junction unmatched. CDR3 coding DNA: TGTGCCAGCTCCCGTGGGACAGTGTATGGCTACACCTTC. Its protein product is CASSRGTVYGYTF.

The rearrangement joins TRBV9 to TRBJ1-3, with D unresolved. The V gene lost 5 bases and the J gene lost 0 bases, with 3 bases spanning the gap. Germline V CDR1 and CDR2: SGDLS, YYNGEE. The CDR3 length is 12 residues. CDR3 amino acids: CASRGSGNTIYF. In DNA form, the CDR3 reads TGTGCCAGCAGGGGCTCTGGAAACACCATATATTTT.

The chain employs TRBV10-3 and TRBJ1-1; 8 positions match TRBD1. Trimming cost V 6 bases and J 4 bases; bases outside gene matches: 10. From germline, CDR1 is ENHRY and CDR2 SYGVKD. CDR3 length: 15 residues. The CDR3 spells CAISPDYRGGTEAFF. The CDR3 DNA is TGTGCCATCAGCCCCGACTACAGGGGGGGCACTGAAGCTTTCTTT.

This chain uses TRBV7-9 with TRBJ2-2, with TRBD2 matching 11 bases. From germline, CDR1 is SEHNR and CDR2 FQNEAQ (reference sequence). Unmatched junction bases numbered 8, after V lost 6 bases and J lost 5 bases. The CDR3 is 16 amino acids. CDR3 protein: CASRMGSSGRTGELFF. The CDR3 DNA reads TGTGCCAGCAGGATGGGTTCTAGCGGGAGGACCGGGGAGCTGTTTTTT.

J is TRBJ1-2 and V is TRBV5-1; perhaps TRBD1 as D (6 bases). Germline CDR1 and CDR2: SGHRS and YFSETQ. V lost 1 base and J lost 8, with 12 bases in between. This CDR3 has 13 residues. CDR3 in amino acids: CASSLWGAEGYTF. CDR3 bases: TGCGCCAGCAGCTTGTGGGGGGCAGAAGGCTACACCTTC.

This clone was counted many times. The chain uses TRBV4-1 and TRBJ2-1, with a possible D match to TRBD2 (5 bases). This CDR3 has 13 residues. CDR1 is MGHRA, CDR2 YSYEKL, per germline. The V end lost 5 bases, the J end lost 9 bases, and 14 bases lay between the germline ends. CDR3 in DNA: TGCGCCAGCAGCGGACTCCCGGGCAGTGAGCAGTTCTTC. Protein: CASSGLPGSEQFF.

V gene TRBV15 combines with J gene TRBJ2-7; D perhaps matches TRBD1 (5 bases). Trimming cost V 0 bases and J 5 bases, with 14 bases left between them. Germline V lookup: CDR1 LNHNV, CDR2 YYDKDF (reference sequence). The CDR3 consists of 15 residues. The CDR3 DNA reads TGTGCCACCAGCAGAGATCTGGCAGGGTGGAACGAGCAGTACTTC. Residues: CATSRDLAGWNEQYF.

The chain employs TRBV11-2 and TRBJ2-7; D may be TRBD1 (5 bases). The germline V and J ends were trimmed by 0 bases and 2 bases, with 23 bases remaining between them. The germline V gene encodes CDR1 SGHAT and CDR2 FQNNGV. The CDR3 consists of 19 residues. The CDR3 sequence is CASSLEWAGYDRKTYEQYF. The CDR3 DNA reads as TGTGCCAGCAGCTTAGAATGGGCAGGGTACGATCGAAAAACCTACGAGCAGTACTTC.

The chain is built from TRBV19 and TRBJ1-3; no reliable D call. This CDR3 region has 15 residues. CDR1 is LNHDA, CDR2 SQIVND, per germline (reference sequence). V was trimmed by 7 bases and J by 0 bases, leaving 13 bases between them. CDR3 region: CASMNLDSSGNTIYF. The DNA of the CDR3 is TGTGCCAGTATGAACTTGGATAGCTCTGGAAACACCATATATTTT. The variable domain in full, with the rest retrieved from reference TRBV19 and TRBJ1-3, is DGGITQSPKYLFRKEGQNVTLSCEQNLNHDAMYWYRQDPGQGLRLIYYSQIVNDFQKGDIAEGYSVSREKKESFPLTVTSAQKNPTAFYLCASMNLDSSGNTIYFGEGSWLTVV.

This clone was seen a single time. Other DNA sequences in the sample encode the same CDR3. DNA for the CDR3: TGTGCCAGCAGCCTGGGTAGACTAGCGGGAGGAGATGAGCAGTTCTTC. Encoded protein: CASSLGRLAGGDEQFF. V gene TRBV7-6 combines with J gene TRBJ2-1, with 13 nucleotides matching TRBD2. The germline CDR1 and CDR2 sequences are SGHVS and FNYEAQ. Trimming took 5 bases from V and 8 from J; bases not matched to a gene: 9. The CDR3 loop spans 16 amino acids.

V usage is TRBV19 and J usage is TRBJ2-3; D may be TRBD2 (5 bases). V lost 5 bases, J lost 2 bases, and 11 bases lay in between. This CDR3 has 14 amino acids. The V gene's germline CDR1 is LNHDA and CDR2 SQIVND (reference sequence). CDR3 sequence reads: CASSAGRSTDTQYF. The CDR3 bases are TGTGCCAGTAGTGCGGGTAGATCCACAGATACGCAGTATTTT.